The present entry profiles one T cell receptor beta chain with its context. As to time point: newly diagnosed GD, antithyroid drugs for less than 3 months. Isolated PBMC RNA provided the starting material for the TCR library. This sample was included in a study of regulatory T cells in long-lasting Graves disease. In germline, CDR1 is LNHDA, CDR2 SQIVND (reference sequence). Trimming removed 3 bases from V and 0 bases from J, with 9 bases in between. This CDR3 is 15 amino acids long. CDR3-region Arm-PCR and iRepertoire HTBI primers produced the TCR beta libraries. TCRdb redid the calling of the multiplex PCR reads with MiXCR, one entry per CDR3 protein. The sample includes a few hundred thousand distinct CDR3 sequences, 15% to 20% of them seen just once. The sample was also linked to a second study, of T cells in Graves' hyperthyroidism and ophthalmopathy.

The chain combines TRBV19 with TRBJ1-5; unclear D gene. Sequencing was performed on peripheral blood mononuclear cells (PBMCs), taken at new diagnosis, from a patient treated with antithyroid drugs. The source of this sequence is a woman under 30 with Graves disease. CDR3 nucleotides: TGTGCCAGTAGTATCAGACCCTATAGCAATCAGCCCCAGCATTTT. It translates to CASSIRPYSNQPQHF.